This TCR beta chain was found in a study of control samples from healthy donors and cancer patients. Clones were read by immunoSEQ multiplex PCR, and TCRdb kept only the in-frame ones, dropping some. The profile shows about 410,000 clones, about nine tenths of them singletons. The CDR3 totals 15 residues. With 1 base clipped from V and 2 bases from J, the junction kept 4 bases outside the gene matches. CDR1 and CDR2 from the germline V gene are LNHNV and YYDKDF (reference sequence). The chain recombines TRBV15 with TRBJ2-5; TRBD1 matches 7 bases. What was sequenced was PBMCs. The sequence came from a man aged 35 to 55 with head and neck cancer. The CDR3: CATSRGSQGQETQYF. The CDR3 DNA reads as TGTGCCACCAGCAGAGGATCACAGGGGCAAGAGACCCAGTACTTC. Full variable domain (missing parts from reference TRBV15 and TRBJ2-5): DAMVIQNPRYQVTQFGKPVTLSCSQTLNHNVMYWYQQKSSQAPKLLFHYYDKDFNNEADTPDNFQSRRPNTSFCFLDIRSPGLGDTAMYLCATSRGSQGQETQYFGPGTRLLVL.